These T cell receptor beta chains were read from a single sample in a study of blood T cell repertoires in COVID-19. Sequencing was performed with immunoSEQ multiplex PCR; in TCRdb, only in-frame clones are kept and a portion is missing. This sample carries tens of thousands of clones, approximately 90% of them seen once, and the ten largest clones take approximately 20%. Sequenced: peripheral blood. The receptors were sampled from a woman older than 75 with acute or convalescent COVID-19. Each CDR3 is given with its conserved first and last residue. A D gene is named only where the DNA matches it firmly. The size of a clone is reported for some rows only, either as once, few or many, or as a class for expanded clones.

V gene	clone size	D gene	J gene	CDR3 protein	CDR3 DNA
TRBV9	few	TRBD1	TRBJ1-6	CASSVEGQGNSPLHF	TGTGCCAGCAGCGTAGAGGGACAGGGAAATTCACCCCTCCACTTT
TRBV10-2	.	.	TRBJ1-5	CASSEFQAGNQPQHF	TGCGCCAGCAGTGAGTTCCAGGCCGGCAATCAGCCCCAGCATTTT
TRBV10-3	.	.	TRBJ1-6	CAISEGRGNNSPLHF	TGTGCCATCAGTGAGGGTAGGGGAAATAATTCACCCCTCCACTTT
TRBV28	.	TRBD1	TRBJ2-7	CASSLFHRGLGGQYF	TGTGCCAGCAGTTTATTCCACAGGGGGTTGGGAGGGCAGTACTTC
TRBV18	.	.	TRBJ1-2	CASSPQEGRGYTF	TGTGCCAGCTCACCTCAGGAAGGGAGAGGCTACACCTTC
TRBV10-3	.	.	TRBJ2-3	CAISDSGTDTQYF	TGTGCCATCAGTGATTCAGGGACAGATACGCAGTATTTT
TRBV5-1	.	TRBD2	TRBJ2-7	CASSWGLAGAYEQYF	TGCGCCAGCAGCTGGGGACTAGCGGGAGCCTACGAGCAGTACTTC
TRBV5-6	.	TRBD1	TRBJ1-1	CASSTTGGAAFF	TGTGCCAGCAGCACCACAGGGGGCGCAGCTTTCTTT
TRBV27	.	.	TRBJ2-5	CASSKWTDRYQETQYF	TGTGCCAGCAGTAAGTGGACTGATAGGTACCAAGAGACCCAGTACTTC
TRBV28	.	TRBD2	TRBJ2-3	CASSSLGLASADTQYF	TGTGCCAGCAGCTCCCTCGGACTAGCGAGCGCAGATACGCAGTATTTT
TRBV5-1	.	TRBD2	TRBJ2-1	CASSWTRTSGSSYNEQFF	TGCGCCAGCAGCTGGACTAGGACTAGCGGGAGTTCGTACAATGAGCAGTTCTTC
TRBV29-1	.	.	TRBJ2-1	CSVRVSYNEQFF	TGCAGCGTTAGAGTTTCCTACAATGAGCAGTTCTTC
TRBV27	.	.	TRBJ2-1	CASSLSLFDEQFF	TGTGCCAGCAGTTTGTCCCTTTTCGATGAGCAGTTCTTC
TRBV28	.	.	TRBJ2-7	CASSLAISTHSYEQYF	TGTGCCAGCAGTCTAGCGATTTCTACCCACTCCTACGAGCAGTACTTC
TRBV7-2	.	.	TRBJ1-2	CASSLDRRSLSYTF	TGTGCCAGCAGCTTAGATAGGAGATCCCTTAGCTACACCTTC
TRBV7-2	.	.	TRBJ1-5	CASSLDAGANQPQHF	TGTGCCAGCAGCTTAGATGCAGGGGCCAATCAGCCCCAGCATTTT
TRBV5-1	.	.	TRBJ1-6	CASSLTGDYNSPLHF	TGCGCCAGCAGCTTGACGGGGGACTATAATTCACCCCTCCACTTT
TRBV24-1	.	TRBD2	TRBJ2-1	CATRGTAGGEQFF	TGTGCCACCCGCGGGACCGCGGGGGGAGAGCAGTTCTTC
TRBV19	.	TRBD1	TRBJ1-5	CASSKRTGGLEPQHF	TGTGCCAGTAGTAAGCGGACAGGGGGCTTGGAGCCCCAGCATTTT
TRBV11-3	.	TRBD1	TRBJ2-7	CASSEPGQGMDEQYF	TGTGCCAGCAGCGAACCGGGACAGGGGATGGACGAGCAGTACTTC
TRBV6-5	.	.	TRBJ2-1	CASSPRTTNPNEQFF	TGTGCCAGCAGCCCCCGGACTACAAACCCCAATGAGCAGTTCTTC
TRBV28	.	.	TRBJ1-5	CATAGVGNQPQHF	TGTGCCACCGCAGGGGTAGGCAATCAGCCCCAGCATTTT